The present entry profiles one T cell receptor (beta chain) with its context. This specimen comes from a study of blood T cell repertoires in COVID-19. Study overall: Spain, Italy and the United States supplied samples that represented acute and convalescent COVID-19. T cells, B-cell-depleted T cells, or PBMCs provided the cDNA or gDNA that served as material.

The protocol was immunoSEQ multiplex PCR, while the TCRdb copy is restricted to in-frame clones and leaves out a portion. The data show a few hundred thousand clones, 80% to 90% seen once. The CDR3 covers 19 residues. V trimming: 1 base; J trimming: 5 bases; junction bases outside the gene matches: 11. CDR1 LNHDA and CDR2 SQIVND come from the germline V gene (reference sequence). The chain is built from TRBV19 and TRBJ2-3; 14 nucleotides line up with TRBD2. Sequencing was done on a sample of peripheral blood. The TCR originated in a man aged 40-49 years who had recovered from COVID-19. The CDR3 DNA sequence: TGTGCCAGTAGTATAGCCCGCTGGGGACTAGCGGGAGAGGTAGATACGCAGTATTTT. This translates into CASSIARWGLAGEVDTQYF.